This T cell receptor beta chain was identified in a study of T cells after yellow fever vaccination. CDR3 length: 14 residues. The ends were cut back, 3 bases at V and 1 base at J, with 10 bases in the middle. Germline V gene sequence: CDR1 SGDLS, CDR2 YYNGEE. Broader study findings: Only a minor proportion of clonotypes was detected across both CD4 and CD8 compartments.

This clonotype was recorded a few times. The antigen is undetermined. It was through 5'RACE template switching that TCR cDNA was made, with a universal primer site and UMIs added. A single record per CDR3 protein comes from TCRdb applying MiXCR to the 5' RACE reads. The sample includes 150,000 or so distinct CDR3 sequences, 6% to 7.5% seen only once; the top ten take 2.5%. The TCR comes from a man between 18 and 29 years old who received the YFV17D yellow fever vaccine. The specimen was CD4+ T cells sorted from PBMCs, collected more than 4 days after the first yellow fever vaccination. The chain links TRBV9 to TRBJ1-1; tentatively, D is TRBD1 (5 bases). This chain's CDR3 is CASSARGGNTEAFF. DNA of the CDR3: TGTGCCAGCAGCGCCCGGGGGGGGAACACTGAAGCTTTCTTT.